The 10 T cell receptor beta chains below were found in one sample sequenced in a study of vaccination effects on CD4 cells after COVID-19. These TCRs are of unknown antigen specificity. Researchers isolated CD4+ T cells once less than twelve days of culture had elapsed. Two doses of either BNT162b2 or mRNA-1273 were given to each participant. Sequencing was performed with immunoSEQ multiplex PCR; in TCRdb, only in-frame clones are kept and a portion is missing. The sample contains approximately 74,000 clones, 73% of which appear only once. The source material was CD4+ T cells from PBMCs cultured without peptide, sampled after COVID-19 vaccination. These receptor sequences come from a human donor who received a COVID-19 vaccine.

The rearrangement links TRBV12-5 to TRBJ1-4; possible D gene TRBD1, 5 bases. Germline assignment: CDR1 LGHNT and CDR2 FRNRAP. Between the trimmed V and J ends, which lost 0 bases and 12 bases, there was a span of 29 bases. The CDR3 sequence is 19 residues long. The CDR3 loop reads CASGLVRDGKISNADQLFF. CDR3 DNA sequence: TGTGCTAGTGGTTTGGTGAGGGACGGAAAAATATCGAATGCGGATCAACTGTTTTTT.

The genes are TRBV7-9 and TRBJ1-2; D gene ambiguous. The CDR3 has 17 amino acids. CDR1 and CDR2 (germline): SEHNR, FQNEAQ (reference sequence). With 1 base removed from V and 8 bases from J, the gap between germline ends came to 23 bases. The CDR3 reads CASSLEPWAEAAGGYTF. As DNA, the CDR3 is TGTGCCAGCAGCTTAGAGCCTTGGGCCGAAGCAGCCGGAGGCTACACCTTC.

The chain employs TRBV6-5 and TRBJ1-2; D uncertain. Trimming took 5 bases from V and 5 from J, leaving 12 bases between them. The CDR3 contains 13 residues. Germline assignment: CDR1 MNHEY and CDR2 SVGAGI. The DNA for the CDR3 is TGTGCCAGCAGTACGGGGTGGGCGTATGGCTACACCTTC. Protein: CASSTGWAYGYTF.

The rearrangement links TRBV7-2 to TRBJ1-2; TRBD1 might be the D (6 bases). The CDR3 length is 15 residues. CDR1 is SGHTA, CDR2 FQGNSA, per germline. The ends were cut back, 2 bases at V and 3 bases at J, with 13 bases in the middle. Here the CDR3 reads CASSLMGAGDYGYTF. DNA of the CDR3: TGTGCCAGCAGCTTAATGGGGGCTGGAGACTATGGCTACACCTTC.

This sequence joins TRBV7-2 and TRBJ2-7; D is possibly TRBD1 or TRBD2 (5 bases each). CDR3 size: 14 residues. The V and J ends lost 3 bases and 3 bases respectively, with 12 bases between them. Per the germline V gene, CDR1 is SGHTA and CDR2 is FQGNSA. The CDR3 sequence: CASSLKGRNYEQYV. For the CDR3, the DNA is TGTGCCAGCAGCTTGAAGGGACGAAACTACGAGCAGTACGTC.

V gene TRBV6-5 combines with J gene TRBJ1-5; a weak D match, TRBD1 (5 bases). Deletions cut 5 bases from V and 5 bases from J, with 7 bases between. This CDR3 is built from 12 residues. The germline V gene has CDR1 MNHEY and CDR2 SVGAGI. The CDR3 DNA is TGTGCCAGCAGTACAGGATATCAGCCCCAGCATTTT. Encoded protein: CASSTGYQPQHF.

The chain combines TRBV5-1 with TRBJ2-3; possibly TRBD1 or TRBD2 for D (5 bases each). CDR1 and CDR2 from the germline V gene are SGHRS and YFSETQ. The V end was cut by 2 bases, the J end by 2 bases, with 9 bases between. This CDR3 is 14 amino acids long. CDR3 sequence reads: CASSLTGPTDTQYF. The CDR3 DNA is TGCGCCAGCAGCTTAACGGGGCCCACAGATACGCAGTATTTT.

This clone was found a few times. The chain employs TRBV4-1 and TRBJ1-3; D gene unclear. The CDR3 is 16 amino acids. Per the germline V gene, CDR1 is MGHRA and CDR2 is YSYEKL. Deletions cut 0 bases from V and 3 bases from J, with 12 bases between. The CDR3 DNA follows: TGCGCCAGCAGCCAAGAGGCCGGGTCGAGTGGAAACACCATATATTTT. As protein: CASSQEAGSSGNTIYF.

This rearrangement joins TRBV6-5 to TRBJ2-6; no definite D call. The CDR3 contains 13 residues. From germline, CDR1 is MNHEY and CDR2 SVGAGI. V was cut by 7 bases and J by 4 bases, with 8 bases left in between. CDR3 in amino acids: CASNGNGANVLTF. CDR3 in DNA: TGTGCCAGCAATGGGAACGGGGCCAACGTCCTGACTTTC.

As DNA, the CDR3 is TGTGCCAGCTCAATCCAAGAGACCCAGTACTTC. This sequence encodes CASSIQETQYF. The rearrangement uses TRBV18 and TRBJ2-5; unclear D gene. The CDR3 is 11 residues long. The germline V and J ends were trimmed by 5 bases and 1 base, with 2 bases remaining between them. From germline, CDR1 is KGHSH and CDR2 LQKENI.